These 2 T cell receptor beta chains originate from one sample sequenced in a study of blood T cell repertoires in COVID-19. Data came from immunoSEQ multiplex PCR; TCRdb stores just in-frame clones and leaves some out. The profile covers approximately 250,000 clones, with around 88% appearing a single time and under 2% taken by the ten largest. Sequencing was done on a sample of peripheral blood. The receptors come from a man younger than 45 with active or convalescent COVID-19.

This clone was recorded a few times. The junction departs from germline at one end; a sequencing error may be responsible. V is TRBV7-2 and J is TRBJ2-3; D is possibly TRBD2 (6 bases). CDR3 length: 15 amino acids. CDR1 is SGHTA, CDR2 FQGNSA, per germline. The DNA of the CDR3 is TGTGCCAGCAGCTTACTAGCGCAAGACTCAGATACGCAGTGTTTT. As protein: CASSLLAQDSDTQCF. Based on the CDR3 plus reference TRBV7-2 and TRBJ2-3, the full variable domain is GAGVSQSPSNKVTEKGKDVELRCDPISGHTALYWYRQSLGQGLEFLIYFQGNSAPDKSGLPSDRFSAERTGGSVSTLTIQRTQQEDSAVYLCASSLLAQDSDTQCFGPGTRLTVL.

The V and J genes are TRBV7-2 and TRBJ2-3, with TRBD2 identical over 9 bases. CDR1 SGHTA and CDR2 FQGNSA come from the germline V gene. J gave up 2 bases and V 0 bases, and 12 bases lay outside the gene matches. The CDR3 is 19 amino acids. The CDR3 loop reads CASSLALAGSPAYTDTQYF. CDR3 coding DNA: TGTGCCAGCAGCTTAGCGCTAGCGGGATCCCCCGCTTACACAGATACGCAGTATTTT. Full variable domain (remainder filled in from reference TRBV7-2 and TRBJ2-3): GAGVSQSPSNKVTEKGKDVELRCDPISGHTALYWYRQSLGQGLEFLIYFQGNSAPDKSGLPSDRFSAERTGGSVSTLTIQRTQQEDSAVYLCASSLALAGSPAYTDTQYFGPGTRLTVL.